This T cell receptor beta chain was sequenced in a study of T cell repertoires in cytomegalovirus infection. Study details: Recently identified HLA-C-restricted CMV epitopes and well-studied HLA-B-restricted CMV epitopes were used by the study. Indicated by public TCR beta signatures were CMV infection and matching HLA type. Study-wide points: HLA-C-restricted CMV clonotypes gave the most frequent clonotype in two of eight donors. People with CMV and the relevant HLA were identified by cumulative public TCR beta family frequency.

Via MiXCR, TCRdb re-called the reads, giving one row per CDR3 protein. The sample yields some 350,000 distinct CDR3 sequences, nearly 35% seen once. This CDR3 region has 12 residues. V gave up 8 bases and J gave up 5 bases; unmatched junction bases: 5. The germline V gene has CDR1 MNHNY and CDR2 SVGAGI (reference sequence). Regarding this clonotype: Its antigen remains unknown.

The source is a human donor in good health (CMV status not recorded). Some clones in this sample may be carry-over from other donors' samples. J is TRBJ2-7 and V is TRBV6-6; 8 bases map to TRBD1. Material: cultured PBMCs, obtained from culture after CMV antigen stimulation. The CDR3 sequence is CASGQGLDEQYF. CDR3 coding DNA: TGTGCCAGCGGACAGGGTTTGGACGAGCAGTACTTC.